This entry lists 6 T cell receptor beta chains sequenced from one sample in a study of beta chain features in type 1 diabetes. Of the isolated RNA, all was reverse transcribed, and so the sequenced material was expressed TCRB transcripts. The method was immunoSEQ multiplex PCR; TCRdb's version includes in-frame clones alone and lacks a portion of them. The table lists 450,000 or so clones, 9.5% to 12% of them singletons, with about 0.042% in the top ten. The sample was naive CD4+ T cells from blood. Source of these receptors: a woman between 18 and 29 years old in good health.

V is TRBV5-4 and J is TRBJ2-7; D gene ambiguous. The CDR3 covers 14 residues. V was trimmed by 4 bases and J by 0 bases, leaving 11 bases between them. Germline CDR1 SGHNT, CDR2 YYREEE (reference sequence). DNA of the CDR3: TGTGCCAGCAGCGTCGACGCCGGCTCCTACGAGCAGTACGTC. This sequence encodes CASSVDAGSYEQYV.

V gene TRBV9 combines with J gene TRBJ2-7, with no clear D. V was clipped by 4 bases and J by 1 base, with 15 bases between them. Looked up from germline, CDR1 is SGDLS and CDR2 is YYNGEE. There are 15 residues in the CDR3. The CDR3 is CASSPRAVASYEQYF. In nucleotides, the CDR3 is TGTGCCAGCAGCCCCCGGGCCGTCGCTTCCTACGAGCAGTACTTC.

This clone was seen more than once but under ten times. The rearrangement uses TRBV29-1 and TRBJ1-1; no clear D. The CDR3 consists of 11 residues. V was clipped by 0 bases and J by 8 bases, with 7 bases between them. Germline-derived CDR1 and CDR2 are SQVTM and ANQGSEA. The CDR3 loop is CSVEDHPEAFF. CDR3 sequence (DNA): TGCAGCGTTGAAGATCACCCAGAAGCTTTCTTT.

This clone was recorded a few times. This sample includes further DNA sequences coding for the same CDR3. The CDR3 loop is CASSLAGGTDTQYF. The CDR3 DNA follows: TGCGCCAGCAGCTTGGCAGGGGGCACAGATACGCAGTATTTT. V and J are TRBV5-1 and TRBJ2-3; the D gene is possibly TRBD1 (6 bases). Germline CDR1 SGHRS, CDR2 YFSETQ. V lost 0 bases and J 1 base, leaving 6 bases between the germline ends. This CDR3 is 14 amino acids long.

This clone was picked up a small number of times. The CDR3 nucleotides are TGTGCCAGCAGCTCGGCCGTTGGGGAACGGAACATTCAGTACTTC. Its translation: CASSSAVGERNIQYF. This rearrangement joins TRBV5-4 to TRBJ2-4; no firm D call. The CDR3 has 15 residues. Germline V gene sequence: CDR1 SGHNT, CDR2 YYREEE (reference sequence). V was clipped by 3 bases and J by 7 bases, with 17 bases between them.

The CDR3 loop reads CASSYSSGGGGYTF. CDR3 in DNA: TGTGCCAGCAGTTACTCGTCCGGGGGAGGTGGCTACACCTTC. The genes are TRBV6-5 and TRBJ1-2, with TRBD1 as a possible D gene (5 bases). This CDR3 contains 14 residues. The V gene's germline CDR1 is MNHEY and CDR2 SVGAGI. With 0 bases removed from V and 7 bases from J, the gap between germline ends came to 12 bases.